These 3 T cell receptor beta chains came from one sample sequenced in a study of early T cells in non-severe SARS-CoV-2 infection. TCRdb re-analysed the 5' RACE reads in MiXCR, keeping a single row per CDR3 protein. The sample shows fewer than 60,000 distinct CDR3 sequences, roughly 10% of them seen only once. The specimen sequenced was whole blood. All receptors come from an adult who was a healthcare worker with PCR-confirmed SARS-CoV-2 infection or an uninfected control (not recorded which).

The chain is built from TRBV10-1 and TRBJ2-3; TRBD1 agrees at 8 bases. CDR1 WNHNN and CDR2 SYGVQD come from the germline V gene (reference sequence). V shed 4 bases, J shed 2 bases, and the junction held 17 bases outside the gene matches. The CDR3 consists of 19 residues. The CDR3 here is CASSGPGRKTGALTDTQYF. CDR3 bases: TGCGCCAGCAGTGGCCCCGGCCGGAAGACAGGGGCACTCACAGATACGCAGTATTTT.

This clonotype was counted ten times or more. CDR3 protein: CASSQGPGASYEQYF. DNA for the CDR3: TGCGCCAGCAGCCAGGGGCCAGGGGCGTCCTACGAGCAGTACTTC. The chain carries TRBV4-3 and TRBJ2-7, with a possible D match to TRBD1 (6 bases). Germline V gene lookup returns CDR1 LGHNA and CDR2 YSLEER. CDR3 size: 15 residues. The germline V and J ends were trimmed by 3 bases and 1 base, with 13 bases remaining between them.

This clonotype was counted a few times. The rearrangement joins TRBV28 to TRBJ1-1; TRBD1 might be the D (6 bases). Trimming pared 6 bases from V and 4 bases from J, leaving 15 bases between. The CDR3 loop spans 14 amino acids. From germline, CDR1 is MDHEN and CDR2 SYDVKM. The DNA of the CDR3 is TGTGCCAGCAGCCCAAGGGGGTTGGCCACTGAAGCTTTCTTT. Translation: CASSPRGLATEAFF.